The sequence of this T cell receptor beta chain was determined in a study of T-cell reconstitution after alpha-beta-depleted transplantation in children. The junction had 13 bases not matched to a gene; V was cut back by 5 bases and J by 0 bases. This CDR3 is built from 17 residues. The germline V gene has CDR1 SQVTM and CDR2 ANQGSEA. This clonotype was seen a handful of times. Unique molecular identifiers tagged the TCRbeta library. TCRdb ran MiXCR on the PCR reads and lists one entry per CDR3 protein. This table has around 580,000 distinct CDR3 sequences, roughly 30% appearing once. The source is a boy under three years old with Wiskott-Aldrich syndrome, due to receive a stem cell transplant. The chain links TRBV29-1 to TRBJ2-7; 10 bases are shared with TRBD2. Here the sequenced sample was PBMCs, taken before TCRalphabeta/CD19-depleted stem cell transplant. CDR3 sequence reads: CSVRGAGGPESSYEQYF. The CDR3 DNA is TGCAGCGTTAGGGGAGCGGGAGGGCCGGAAAGCTCCTACGAGCAGTACTTC.